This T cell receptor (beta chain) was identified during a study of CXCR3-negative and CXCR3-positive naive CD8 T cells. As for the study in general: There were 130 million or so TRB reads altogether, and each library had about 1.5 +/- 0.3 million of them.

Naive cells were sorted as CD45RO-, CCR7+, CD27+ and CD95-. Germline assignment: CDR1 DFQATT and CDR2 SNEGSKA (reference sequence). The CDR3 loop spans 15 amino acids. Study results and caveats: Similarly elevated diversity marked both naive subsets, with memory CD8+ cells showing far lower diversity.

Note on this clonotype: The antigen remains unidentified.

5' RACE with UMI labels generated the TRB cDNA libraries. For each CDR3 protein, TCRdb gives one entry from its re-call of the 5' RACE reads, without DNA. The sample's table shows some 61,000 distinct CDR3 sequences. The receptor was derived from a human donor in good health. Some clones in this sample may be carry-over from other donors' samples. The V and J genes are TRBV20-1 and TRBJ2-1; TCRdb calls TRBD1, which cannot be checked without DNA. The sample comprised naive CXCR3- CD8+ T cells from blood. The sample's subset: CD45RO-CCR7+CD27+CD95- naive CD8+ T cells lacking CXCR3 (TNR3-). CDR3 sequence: CSARDGGEPPNEQFF.